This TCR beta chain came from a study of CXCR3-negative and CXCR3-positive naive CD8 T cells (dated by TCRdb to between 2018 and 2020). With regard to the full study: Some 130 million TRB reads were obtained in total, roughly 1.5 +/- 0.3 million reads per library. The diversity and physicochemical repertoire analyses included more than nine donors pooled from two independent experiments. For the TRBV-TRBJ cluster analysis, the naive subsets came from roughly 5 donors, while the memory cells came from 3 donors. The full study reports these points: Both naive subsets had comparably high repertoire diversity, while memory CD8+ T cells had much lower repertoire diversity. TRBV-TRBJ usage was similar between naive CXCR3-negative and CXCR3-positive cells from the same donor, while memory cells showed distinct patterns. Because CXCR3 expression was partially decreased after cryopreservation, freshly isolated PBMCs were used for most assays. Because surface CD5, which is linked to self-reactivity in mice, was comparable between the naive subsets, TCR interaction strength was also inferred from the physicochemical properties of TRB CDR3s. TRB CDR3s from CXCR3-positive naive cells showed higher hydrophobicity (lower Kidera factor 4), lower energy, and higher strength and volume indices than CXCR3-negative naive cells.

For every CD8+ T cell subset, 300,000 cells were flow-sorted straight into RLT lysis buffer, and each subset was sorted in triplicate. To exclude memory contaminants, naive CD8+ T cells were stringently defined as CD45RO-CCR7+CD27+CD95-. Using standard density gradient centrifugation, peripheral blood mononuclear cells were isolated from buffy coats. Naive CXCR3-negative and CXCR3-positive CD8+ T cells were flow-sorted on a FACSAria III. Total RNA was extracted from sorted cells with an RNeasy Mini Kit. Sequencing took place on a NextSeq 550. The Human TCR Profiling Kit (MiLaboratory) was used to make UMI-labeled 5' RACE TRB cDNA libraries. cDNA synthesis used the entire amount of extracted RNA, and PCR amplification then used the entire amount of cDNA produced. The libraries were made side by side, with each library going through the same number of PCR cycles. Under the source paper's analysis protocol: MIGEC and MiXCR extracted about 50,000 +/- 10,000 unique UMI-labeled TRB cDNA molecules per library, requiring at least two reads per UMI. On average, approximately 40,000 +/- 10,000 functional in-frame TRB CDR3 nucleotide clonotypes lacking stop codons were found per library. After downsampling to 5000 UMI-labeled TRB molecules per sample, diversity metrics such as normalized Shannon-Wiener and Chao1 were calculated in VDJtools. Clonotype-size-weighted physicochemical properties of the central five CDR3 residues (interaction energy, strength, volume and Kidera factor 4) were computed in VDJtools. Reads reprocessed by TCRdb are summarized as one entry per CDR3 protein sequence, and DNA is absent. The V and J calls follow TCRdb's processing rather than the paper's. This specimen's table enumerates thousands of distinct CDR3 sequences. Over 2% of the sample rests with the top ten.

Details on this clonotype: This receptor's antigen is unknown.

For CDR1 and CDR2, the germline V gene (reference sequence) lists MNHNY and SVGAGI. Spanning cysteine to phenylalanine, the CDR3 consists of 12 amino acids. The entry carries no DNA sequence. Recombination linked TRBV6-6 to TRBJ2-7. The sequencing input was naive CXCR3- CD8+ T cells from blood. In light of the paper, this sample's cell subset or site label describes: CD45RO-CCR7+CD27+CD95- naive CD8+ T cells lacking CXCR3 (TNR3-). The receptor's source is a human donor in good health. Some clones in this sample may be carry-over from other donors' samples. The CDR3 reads CASSGSSYEQYF.